The clone carrying this TCR beta chain came up many times. Antigen specificity is unknown. This specimen belongs to a study of T cells in Graves' hyperthyroidism and ophthalmopathy. The overall study: Blood from the periphery was taken at initial diagnosis, before any treatment. Study conclusions and caveats: Separation of ophthalmopathy from stable hyperthyroidism was achieved by a 13 V-J model.

Fresh 10 ml peripheral blood yielded PBMCs. The germline CDR1 and CDR2 sequences are KGHSH and LQKENI. This CDR3 is 14 amino acids long. V lost 1 base and J 5 bases, leaving 8 bases between the germline ends. The CDR3 regions of TCR beta were amplified from RNA transcripts. An initial round of RT-PCR targeting the TCR CDR3 relied on the HTBI primer set. MiXCR, applied by TCRdb to the multiplex PCR reads, yields one record per CDR3 protein. Among 280,000 or so distinct CDR3 sequences listed, 13% to 15% were seen once. The sequence was collected from a woman aged 50 to 60 with Graves' hyperthyroidism that later progressed to Graves' ophthalmopathy. What was sequenced was blood. The chain has TRBV18 and TRBJ2-2, with D tentatively TRBD2 (5 bases). The CDR3 DNA follows: TGTGCCAGCTCACCACGATCGGGGACCGGGGAGCTGTTTTTT. Translated: CASSPRSGTGELFF. The variable domain in full, with the rest retrieved from reference TRBV18 and TRBJ2-2, is NAGVMQNPRHLVRRRGQEARLRCSPMKGHSHVYWYRQLPEEGLKFMVYLQKENIIDESGMPKERFSAEFPKEGPSILRIQQVVRGDSAAYFCASSPRSGTGELFFGEGSRLTVL.